The 4 T cell receptor beta chains below all came from one sample that was sequenced in a study of response to subunit inactivated influenza vaccine. TCRdb reprocessed the RT-PCR reads with MiXCR, giving one entry per CDR3 protein. The table lists more than 200,000 distinct CDR3 sequences, roughly an eighth of them singletons, with about 8% in the top ten. This specimen was non-naive T cells sorted from PBMCs, taken 14 to 15 days before vaccination. These receptors all stem from a man in his fifties who received an inactivated influenza vaccine.

This clonotype was counted a few times. The V gene is TRBV12-3 or TRBV12-4, the J gene TRBJ2-1; the match to TRBD1 covers 7 bases. The CDR3 contains 16 residues. With V trimmed by 6 bases and J by 2 bases, 10 bases remained unmatched. DNA of the CDR3: TGTGCCAGCAGCCTCCCGGGACAGCCCGCCTACAATGAGCAGTTCTTC. It codes for CASSLPGQPAYNEQFF.

V usage is TRBV10-3 and J usage is TRBJ2-3, with D perhaps TRBD2 (5 bases). The ends were cut back, 6 bases at V and 4 bases at J, with 8 bases in the middle. Germline V CDR1 and CDR2: ENHRY, SYGVKD. The CDR3 runs 12 residues. Written as DNA, the CDR3 is TGTGCCATCAGAAACGGGGCAGATACGCAGTATTTT. It is translated as CAIRNGADTQYF.

This clonotype was recorded at least ten times. The chain employs TRBV15 and TRBJ1-1; D unresolved. There are 14 residues in the CDR3. Trimming cost V 5 bases and J 3 bases, with 13 bases left between them. Germline CDR1 reads LNHNV; CDR2 reads YYDKDF (reference sequence). In nucleotides, the CDR3 is TGTGCCACCAGCCCGGGCGCGCGGCACACTGAAGCTTTCTTT. Its translation is CATSPGARHTEAFF. The whole variable domain, filled in from reference TRBV15 and TRBJ1-1, reads DAMVIQNPRYQVTQFGKPVTLSCSQTLNHNVMYWYQQKSSQAPKLLFHYYDKDFNNEADTPDNFQSRRPNTSFCFLDIRSPGLGDTAMYLCATSPGARHTEAFFGQGTRLTVV.

At least ten counts were recorded for this clonotype. The chain carries TRBV3-1 and TRBJ2-1, with TRBD2 matching 10 bases. This CDR3 is built from 15 residues. Germline trimming cut 1 base from V and 9 bases from J; bases unmatched to any gene: 6. Germline CDR1 and CDR2: LGHDT and YNNKEL (reference sequence). The chain's CDR3 is CASSQASGGAREQFF. In DNA form, the CDR3 reads TGTGCCAGCAGCCAAGCCAGCGGGGGGGCACGTGAGCAGTTCTTC.